Presented here are 7 T cell receptor beta chains from one specimen sequenced in a study of T cell changes during pregnancy in multiple sclerosis. The repertoire was sequenced with immunoSEQ multiplex PCR; TCRdb's copy has only in-frame clones and lacks some. The sample yields 70,000 to 80,000 clones, about nine tenths seen once. Sequenced here: CD4+ T cells from peripheral blood mononuclear cells, sampled before pregnancy. The receptors were sampled from a female donor with multiple sclerosis, enrolled in a pregnancy study.

The chain couples TRBV7-3 to TRBJ2-2; D is undetermined. The CDR3 spans 14 residues. The V end lost 1 base, the J end lost 4 bases, and 7 bases lay between the germline ends. Germline CDR1 reads SGHTA; CDR2 reads FQGTGA. The DNA for the CDR3 is TGTGCCAGCAGCTTAAGTTCGGTCACCGGGGAGCTGTTTTTT. It codes for CASSLSSVTGELFF.

V is TRBV9 and J is TRBJ2-7; 9 bases are shared with TRBD2. This CDR3 comprises 13 residues. CDR1 is SGDLS, CDR2 YYNGEE, per germline. The V gene end was trimmed by 4 bases and the J gene end by 6 bases; junction bases not matched to a gene: 5. The CDR3 DNA sequence: TGTGCCAGCAGCCCCCGACTAGCGGCCGAGCAGTACTTC. As protein: CASSPRLAAEQYF. The full variable domain, with the rest looked up from reference TRBV9 and TRBJ2-7, is DSGVTQTPKHLITATGQRVTLRCSPRSGDLSVYWYQQSLDQGLQFLIQYYNGEERAKGNILERFSAQQFPDLHSELNLSSLELGDSALYFCASSPRLAAEQYFGPGTRLTVT.

This chain links TRBV5-1 with TRBJ1-1; the match to TRBD1 covers 7 bases. Germline values: CDR1 SGHRS, CDR2 YFSETQ. The CDR3 loop spans 15 amino acids. The junction had 3 bases not matched to a gene; V was cut back by 1 base and J by 0 bases. As DNA, the CDR3 is TGCGCCAGCAGCTTGCAGACAGGGATGAACACTGAAGCTTTCTTT. It is translated as CASSLQTGMNTEAFF.

This chain uses TRBV9 with TRBJ2-1, with TRBD2 matching over 8 bases. The V segment lost 3 bases and the J segment 9 bases; nucleotides outside the gene matches: 20. The germline V gene has CDR1 SGDLS and CDR2 YYNGEE. The CDR3 length is 18 residues. This chain's CDR3 is CASSAVSQSGSWGSEQFF. CDR3 bases: TGTGCCAGCAGCGCCGTTTCTCAAAGCGGGAGTTGGGGGAGTGAGCAGTTCTTC.

This clone was detected once. The V and J genes are TRBV6-1 and TRBJ1-2; D possibly corresponds to TRBD1 (6 bases). The CDR3 consists of 14 residues. Germline values: CDR1 MNHNS, CDR2 SASEGT. The germline V and J ends were trimmed by 3 bases and 8 bases, with 16 bases remaining between them. The CDR3 sequence is CASSDDWGLGGYTF. In DNA, the CDR3 is TGTGCCAGCAGTGATGATTGGGGGCTCGGGGGCTACACCTTC.

This sequence joins TRBV4-3 and TRBJ2-7, with 8 bases identical to TRBD1. V shed 0 bases, J shed 6 bases, and the junction held 7 bases outside the gene matches. This CDR3 has 15 amino acids. Per the germline V gene, CDR1 is LGHNA and CDR2 is YSLEER. The CDR3 loop is CASSQDYRGVREQYF. The CDR3 DNA sequence: TGCGCCAGCAGCCAAGATTACAGGGGGGTTCGCGAGCAGTACTTC.

Details on this clone: The sample has other DNA sequences that encode this CDR3 too. CDR3 nucleotide sequence: TGCAGTGCTAGTAGGGGGAATGAGCAGTTCTTC. Its protein is CSASRGNEQFF. This sequence joins TRBV20-1 and TRBJ2-1, with a possible D match to TRBD1 (6 bases). There are 11 residues in the CDR3. Germline CDR1 DFQATT, CDR2 SNEGSKA (reference sequence). Trimming cost V 3 bases and J 7 bases, with 7 bases left between them.